These 22 T cell receptor beta chains share one sample of origin, sequenced in a study of beta chain features in type 1 diabetes. All of the isolated RNA was reverse transcribed, so expressed TCRB transcripts were sequenced. Using immunoSEQ multiplex PCR, the repertoire was profiled, and TCRdb retains in-frame clones only, with some absent. The sample carries 200,000 to 250,000 clones, around 68% recorded once. Material for sequencing was naive CD4+ T cells from blood. The receptors here all came from a man in his thirties or forties in good health.

This chain uses TRBV10-2 with TRBJ2-3, with D perhaps matching TRBD1 (5 bases). The V and J ends lost 5 bases and 0 bases respectively, with 6 bases between them. Per the germline V gene, CDR1 is WSHSY and CDR2 is SAAADI. This CDR3 has 13 amino acids. The CDR3 region has the DNA TGCGCCAGCAGTAGGGGAAGCACAGATACGCAGTATTTT. Its protein is CASSRGSTDTQYF.

For this clone: A single base separates this from a much larger clone, so it may be a read error. Other DNA sequences in the sample encode the same CDR3. The chain is built from TRBV7-2 and TRBJ2-1, with D unresolved. This CDR3 spans 11 amino acids. Germline assignment: CDR1 SGHTA and CDR2 FQGNSA. Trimming removed 3 bases at V and 3 bases at J, with 0 bases between. CDR3 in amino acids: CASSFYNEQFF. The CDR3 region has the DNA TGTGCCAGCAGCTTCTACAATGAGCAGTTCTTC.

This chain uses TRBV25-1 with TRBJ2-1, with 7 bases fitting TRBD2. CDR3 size: 14 residues. The germline CDR1 and CDR2 sequences are MGHDK and SYGVNS. V lost 3 bases, J lost 8 bases, and 7 bases stayed unmatched. The CDR3 loop is CASSDLGREYEQFF. In DNA form, the CDR3 reads TGTGCCAGCAGTGACCTGGGGCGGGAGTATGAGCAGTTCTTC. The full variable domain, its missing parts supplied by reference TRBV25-1 and TRBJ2-1, is EADIYQTPRYLVIGTGKKITLECSQTMGHDKMYWYQQDPGMELHLIHYSYGVNSTEKGDLSSESTVSRIRTEHFPLTLESARPSHTSQYLCASSDLGREYEQFFGPGTRLTVL.

Worth noting for this clone: Different DNA sequences within this sample yield the same CDR3. The chain links TRBV29-1 to TRBJ2-3; 8 nucleotides line up with TRBD1. This CDR3 region has 14 residues. Germline assignment: CDR1 SQVTM and CDR2 ANQGSEA. V was clipped by 2 bases and J by 1 base; unmatched bases: 2. CDR3 in amino acids: CSVELGQGTDTQYF. The CDR3 DNA reads as TGCAGCGTTGAATTGGGACAGGGCACAGATACGCAGTATTTT.

The chain employs TRBV18 and TRBJ2-3, with a possible D match to TRBD2 (5 bases). This CDR3 has 16 amino acids. In germline, CDR1 is KGHSH, CDR2 LQKENI. V was clipped by 0 bases and J by 3 bases, with 13 bases between them. CDR3 DNA sequence: TGTGCCAGCTCACCACCGGCCCGGCGGGCAACAGATACGCAGTATTTT. This codes for CASSPPARRATDTQYF.

The CDR3 protein is CASRYRGYNEQFF. The CDR3, as DNA: TGTGCCAGCAGGTACAGGGGATACAATGAGCAGTTCTTC. The chain recombines TRBV27 with TRBJ2-1; 7 bases are shared with TRBD1. Looked up from germline, CDR1 is MNHEY and CDR2 is SMNVEV (reference sequence). Trimming removed 6 bases from V and 4 bases from J; junction bases left unmatched: 3. CDR3 length: 13 residues.

The chain joins TRBV30 to TRBJ2-2; unclear D gene. The germline CDR1 and CDR2 sequences are GTSNPN and SVGIG (reference sequence). With 0 bases removed from V and 6 bases from J, the gap between germline ends came to 5 bases. The CDR3 has 12 amino acids. CDR3 amino acids: CAWSVGSGELFF. The DNA for the CDR3 is TGTGCCTGGAGTGTAGGCTCCGGGGAGCTGTTTTTT.

The chain's CDR3 is CAWSSPGQGDYGYTF. The CDR3 bases are TGTGCCTGGAGTTCACCGGGACAGGGGGACTATGGCTACACCTTC. The genes are TRBV30 and TRBJ1-2; 11 nucleotides align to TRBD1. V lost 2 bases to trimming and J lost 3 bases; unmatched junction nucleotides: 5. CDR1 is GTSNPN and CDR2 is SVGIG in the germline V gene (reference sequence). The CDR3 totals 15 residues.

V gene TRBV5-1 combines with J gene TRBJ2-2; D is unresolved. CDR1 is SGHRS, CDR2 YFSETQ, per germline. This CDR3 contains 12 residues. V was trimmed by 0 bases and J by 7 bases, leaving 4 bases between them. The CDR3 nucleotides read TGCGCCAGCAGCTTGGAGGGCGGGGAGCTGTTTTTT. Residues: CASSLEGGELFF. The full variable domain, with the rest looked up from reference TRBV5-1 and TRBJ2-2, is KAGVTQTPRYLIKTRGQQVTLSCSPISGHRSVSWYQQTPGQGLQFLFEYFSETQRNKGNFPGRFSGRQFSNSRSEMNVSTLELGDSALYLCASSLEGGELFFGEGSRLTVL.

The chain links TRBV30 to TRBJ2-5; 7 nucleotides match TRBD2. The germline V gene encodes CDR1 GTSNPN and CDR2 SVGIG (reference sequence). CDR3 size: 14 residues. After removal of 0 bases from V and 1 base from J, the junction contained 2 bases not matched to a gene. CDR3 sequence reads: CAWSVGGIQETQYF. In DNA, the CDR3 is TGTGCCTGGAGTGTGGGAGGGATCCAAGAGACCCAGTACTTC. The full variable domain, with the rest looked up from reference TRBV30 and TRBJ2-5, is SQTIHQWPATLVQPVGSPLSLECTVEGTSNPNLYWYRQAAGRGLQLLFYSVGIGQISSEVPQNLSASRPQDRQFILSSKKLLLSDSGFYLCAWSVGGIQETQYFGPGTRLLVL.

The chain couples TRBV5-1 to TRBJ2-4; D remains unclear. V was pared by 4 bases and J by 0 bases, with 14 bases between. This CDR3 has 16 amino acids. Germline CDR1 and CDR2: SGHRS and YFSETQ. The CDR3 DNA is TGCGCCAGCAGCCCAATGCACGGGCAAGCCAAAAACATTCAGTACTTC. Protein product: CASSPMHGQAKNIQYF.

The V gene is TRBV20-1, the J gene TRBJ2-3; perhaps TRBD1 as D (6 bases). V lost 6 bases and J lost 4, with 8 bases in between. Germline values: CDR1 DFQATT, CDR2 SNEGSKA (reference sequence). CDR3 length: 11 residues. The CDR3 nucleotides read TGCAGTGCCAGACAGGCAGATACGCAGTATTTT. Amino acids: CSARQADTQYF.

This sequence joins TRBV4-2 and TRBJ1-1, with a weak D call TRBD1 (6 bases). Trimming shortened V by 7 bases and J by 3 bases, and 12 bases separated the two germline ends. The CDR3 totals 13 residues. Germline loops: CDR1 LGHNA, CDR2 YNFKEQ. The chain's CDR3 is CASTHGGDTEAFF. The CDR3 DNA follows: TGTGCCAGCACCCACGGGGGCGACACTGAAGCTTTCTTT.

The genes are TRBV30 and TRBJ1-5; TRBD1 aligns across 7 bases. The length of the CDR3 is 14 residues. CDR1 and CDR2 (germline): GTSNPN, SVGIG (reference sequence). J lost 7 bases, V lost 1 base, and 7 bases had no gene match. The CDR3 coding sequence is TGTGCCTGGAGTGGCGGGCAGGGGGAACAGCCCCAGCATTTT. It is translated as CAWSGGQGEQPQHF.

The rearrangement joins TRBV7-2 to TRBJ2-1, with D possibly matching TRBD2 (5 bases). The V gene lost 2 bases and the J gene lost 5 bases, with 7 bases spanning the gap. This CDR3 is built from 13 residues. Germline-derived CDR1 and CDR2 are SGHTA and FQGNSA. CDR3 loop: CASSLTRDNEQFF. The CDR3 nucleotides are TGTGCCAGCAGCTTAACTAGAGACAATGAGCAGTTCTTC.

This chain connects TRBV7-2 to TRBJ2-5; a possible D gene is TRBD2 (5 bases). V lost 7 bases and J lost 2, with 11 bases in between. This CDR3 region has 13 residues. The germline CDR1 and CDR2 sequences are SGHTA and FQGNSA. The CDR3 protein is CASTLWRQETQYF. CDR3 nucleotide sequence: TGTGCCAGCACCCTTTGGAGGCAAGAGACCCAGTACTTC.

The chain combines TRBV18 with TRBJ2-1, with 7 bases fitting TRBD2. This CDR3 is 16 amino acids long. CDR1 and CDR2 from the germline V gene are KGHSH and LQKENI. The V segment lost 2 bases and the J segment 0 bases; nucleotides outside the gene matches: 4. In DNA, the CDR3 is TGTGCCAGCTCACCAGTTCGGGGGGACTCCTACAATGAGCAGTTCTTC. It encodes CASSPVRGDSYNEQFF.

This clone came up once. This chain connects TRBV4-3 to TRBJ1-5; the D gene is possibly TRBD1 (5 bases). The CDR3 extends over 14 amino acids. In germline, CDR1 is LGHNA, CDR2 YSLEER. Trimming pared 3 bases from V and 3 bases from J, leaving 9 bases between. CDR3 nucleotides: TGCGCCAGCAGCCAGGGCAGGGTCAATCAGCCCCAGCATTTT. Residues: CASSQGRVNQPQHF.

The chain is built from TRBV30 and TRBJ2-3, with a tentative D call TRBD2 (6 bases). V was trimmed by 1 base and J by 6 bases, leaving 17 bases between them. This CDR3 region has 15 residues. Germline-derived CDR1 and CDR2 are GTSNPN and SVGIG (reference sequence). CDR3 DNA: TGTGCCTGGAGTGCTTCTAGCGCCACGGCGGATACGCAGTATTTT. This encodes CAWSASSATADTQYF.

The CDR3 DNA reads as TGTGCCAGCAGCACCACAGGGAACAATGAGCAGTTCTTC. As protein: CASSTTGNNEQFF. The chain has TRBV28 and TRBJ2-1; maybe TRBD1 (6 bases). The CDR3 runs 13 residues. V was pared by 6 bases and J by 5 bases, with 11 bases between. Per the germline V gene, CDR1 is MDHEN and CDR2 is SYDVKM.

The chain couples TRBV9 to TRBJ2-7; D possibly matches TRBD1 or TRBD2 (5 bases each). The CDR3 spans 16 residues. The germline CDR1 and CDR2 sequences are SGDLS and YYNGEE. Trimming took 0 bases from V and 6 from J, leaving 19 bases between them. CDR3 sequence: CASSVDPHRGGSEQYF. Written as DNA, the CDR3 is TGTGCCAGCAGCGTAGATCCTCATCGGGGCGGTAGCGAGCAGTACTTC. The entire variable domain, with the rest obtained from reference TRBV9 and TRBJ2-7, is as follows: DSGVTQTPKHLITATGQRVTLRCSPRSGDLSVYWYQQSLDQGLQFLIQYYNGEERAKGNILERFSAQQFPDLHSELNLSSLELGDSALYFCASSVDPHRGGSEQYFGPGTRLTVT.

The chain couples TRBV2 to TRBJ2-5, with TRBD1 matching over 10 bases. The CDR3 length is 15 residues. Germline V lookup: CDR1 SNHLY, CDR2 FYNNEI. J gave up 3 bases and V 2 bases, and 3 bases lay outside the gene matches. The CDR3 here is CASSELGTGEETQYF. CDR3 bases: TGTGCCAGCAGTGAACTTGGGACAGGGGAAGAGACCCAGTACTTC.